Listed below are T cell receptor beta chains from one sample, sequenced in a study of T cells in Graves' hyperthyroidism and ophthalmopathy. Each CDR3 protein gets one entry after TCRdb re-called the multiplex PCR reads with MiXCR. The sample yields 350,000 to 450,000 distinct CDR3 sequences, about 17% seen once. The source material was blood. The receptors derive from a woman aged 25-40 years with Graves' hyperthyroidism that later progressed to Graves' ophthalmopathy. The CDR3 runs from the conserved cysteine through the conserved F or W. D genes are given only for firm matches.

TRBJ1-5	17	.	TRBV28	CASSYQGLGGSNQPQHF
TRBJ2-1	17	.	TRBV4-1	CASSHPLSGQTYNEQFF
TRBJ1-6	16	.	TRBV14	CASSQRTILPNSPLHF
TRBJ2-7	17	.	TRBV15	CATSREPAPGRTYEQYF
TRBJ2-5	18	TRBD2	TRBV2	CASSPGTSGGLYQETQYF
TRBJ2-5	17	.	TRBV2	CASSDGFVSLYQETQYF
TRBJ2-3	16	TRBD2	TRBV19	CASTPAGLAGLDTQYF
TRBJ1-3	16	.	TRBV10-3	CAISAGTGVPGNTIYF
TRBJ1-2	22	TRBD1	TRBV2	CASNVLSLGRTGAKTSNYGYTF
TRBJ2-3	15	.	TRBV7-9	CASSSLRLSTDTQYF